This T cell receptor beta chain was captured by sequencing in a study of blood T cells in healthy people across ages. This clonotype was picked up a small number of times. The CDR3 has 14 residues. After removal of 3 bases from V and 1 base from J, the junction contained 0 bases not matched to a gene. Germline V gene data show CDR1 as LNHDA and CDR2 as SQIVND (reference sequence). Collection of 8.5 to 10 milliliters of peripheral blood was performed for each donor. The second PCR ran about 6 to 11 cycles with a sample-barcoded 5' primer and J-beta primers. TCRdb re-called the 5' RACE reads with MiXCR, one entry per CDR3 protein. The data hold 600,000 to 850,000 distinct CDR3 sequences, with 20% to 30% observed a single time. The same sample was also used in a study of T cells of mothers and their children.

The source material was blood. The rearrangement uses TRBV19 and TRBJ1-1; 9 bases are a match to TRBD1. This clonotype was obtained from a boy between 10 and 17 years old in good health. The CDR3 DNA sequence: TGTGCCAGTAGTATGACAGGGGGGAACACTGAAGCTTTCTTT. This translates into CASSMTGGNTEAFF.